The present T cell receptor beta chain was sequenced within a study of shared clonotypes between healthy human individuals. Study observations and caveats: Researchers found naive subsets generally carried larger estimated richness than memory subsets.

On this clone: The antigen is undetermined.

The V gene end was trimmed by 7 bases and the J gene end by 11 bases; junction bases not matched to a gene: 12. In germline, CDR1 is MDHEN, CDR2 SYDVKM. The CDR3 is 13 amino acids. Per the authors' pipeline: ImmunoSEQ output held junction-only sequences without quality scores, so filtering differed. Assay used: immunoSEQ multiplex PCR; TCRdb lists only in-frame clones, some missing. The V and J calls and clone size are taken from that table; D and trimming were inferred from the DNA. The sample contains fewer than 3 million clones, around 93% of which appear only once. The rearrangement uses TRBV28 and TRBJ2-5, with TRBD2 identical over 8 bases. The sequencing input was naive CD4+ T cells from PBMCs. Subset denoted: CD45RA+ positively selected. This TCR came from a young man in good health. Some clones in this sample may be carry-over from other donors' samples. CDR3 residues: CASTEGLEFGQYF. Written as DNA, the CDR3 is TGTGCCAGCACTGAGGGACTAGAGTTTGGGCAGTACTTC.